Shown below are 30 T cell receptor beta chains from a single sample sequenced in a study of blood T cell repertoires in COVID-19. The data were produced by immunoSEQ multiplex PCR, yet TCRdb's version contains in-frame clones alone and is incomplete. The sample has about 250,000 clones; 79% are singletons. Sequenced material: peripheral blood. The receptors here all came from a woman aged 40 to 50 with active or convalescent COVID-19.

This chain joins TRBV4-1 and TRBJ2-3; 10 nucleotides match TRBD1. The ends lost 5 bases at V and 4 bases at J; junction bases unmatched: 15. There are 18 residues in the CDR3. Germline V gene lookup returns CDR1 MGHRA and CDR2 YSYEKL. CDR3 DNA: TGCGCCAGCAGCAATCTACCTCCGGGACAGGGGAAGGCAGATACGCAGTATTTT. This gives the protein CASSNLPPGQGKADTQYF.

The J gene is TRBJ2-2, the V gene TRBV7-6, with TRBD2 matching over 9 bases. V shed 5 bases, J shed 6 bases, and the junction held 13 bases outside the gene matches. Germline V gene data show CDR1 as SGHVS and CDR2 as FNYEAQ. This CDR3 spans 17 amino acids. In DNA, the CDR3 is TGTGCCAGCAGCCGGTTTGCTAGCGGGGTGGGCGCCGGGGAGCTGTTTTTT. It codes for CASSRFASGVGAGELFF.

The chain is built from TRBV6-5 and TRBJ1-5; D gene ambiguous. The CDR3 is 15 residues long. Germline V lookup: CDR1 MNHEY, CDR2 SVGAGI. The V end was cut by 7 bases, the J end by 2 bases, with 15 bases between. The CDR3 DNA follows: TGTGCCAGCAACCAGCGGGGTCAGGGCAATCAGCCCCAGCATTTT. The encoded protein is CASNQRGQGNQPQHF.

The chain uses TRBV10-3 and TRBJ2-1, with 9 bases that match TRBD1. V lost 0 bases to trimming and J lost 7 bases; unmatched junction nucleotides: 7. CDR1 and CDR2 from the germline V gene are ENHRY and SYGVKD. This CDR3 is 16 amino acids long. Here the CDR3 DNA reads TGTGCCATCAGTGAGTCGGGACAGGGAAGGAGAAATGAGCAGTTCTTC. Protein sequence: CAISESGQGRRNEQFF.

The rearrangement joins TRBV28 to TRBJ1-5; 7 bases match TRBD1. The V gene end was trimmed by 5 bases and the J gene end by 3 bases; junction bases not matched to a gene: 10. Germline CDR1 and CDR2: MDHEN and SYDVKM. The CDR3 loop spans 16 amino acids. The CDR3 sequence is CASSPVGTAINQPQHF. In DNA form, the CDR3 reads TGTGCCAGCAGTCCAGTTGGGACAGCGATCAATCAGCCCCAGCATTTT.

J is TRBJ2-5 and V is TRBV2; D uncertain. In germline, CDR1 is SNHLY, CDR2 FYNNEI. V dropped 7 bases and J dropped 6 bases, with 18 bases sitting between them. The CDR3 runs 14 residues. The CDR3 nucleotides read TGTGCCAGCAATTTGATTTCCCCCAGTAAGACCCAGTACTTC. Translating gives CASNLISPSKTQYF.

The chain employs TRBV9 and TRBJ1-2; D gene unclear. The V and J ends lost 4 bases and 13 bases respectively, with 5 bases between them. CDR1 and CDR2 (germline): SGDLS, YYNGEE. The CDR3 has 8 amino acids. CDR3 residues: CASSPSTF. CDR3 DNA sequence: TGTGCCAGCAGCCCTTCCACCTTC.

The chain combines TRBV18 with TRBJ1-1; 8 nucleotides match TRBD1. V lost 3 bases to trimming and J lost 6 bases; unmatched junction nucleotides: 6. CDR3 length: 14 residues. Germline CDR1 KGHSH, CDR2 LQKENI. The CDR3 coding sequence is TGTGCCAGCTCACCGTCCGGACAGGGATCTGAAGCTTTCTTT. This sequence encodes CASSPSGQGSEAFF.

The table lists this clone with a count of one. V usage is TRBV7-2 and J usage is TRBJ2-5, with TRBD2 as a possible D gene (5 bases). CDR1 is SGHTA and CDR2 is FQGNSA in the germline V gene. V was clipped by 2 bases and J by 5 bases, with 24 bases between them. This CDR3 is built from 18 residues. This CDR3 is CASSLSGVGSGWRETQYF. The CDR3 DNA reads as TGTGCCAGCAGCTTATCCGGGGTGGGCAGCGGTTGGAGGGAGACCCAGTACTTC.

The J gene is TRBJ1-1, the V gene TRBV5-4, with D perhaps TRBD1 (6 bases). Between the trimmed V and J ends, which lost 2 bases and 1 base, there was a span of 18 bases. CDR1 SGHNT and CDR2 YYREEE come from the germline V gene (reference sequence). This CDR3 is 17 amino acids long. The CDR3 loop is CASSFRSGVRENTEAFF. The DNA for the CDR3 is TGTGCCAGCAGCTTCCGGTCAGGGGTAAGGGAGAACACTGAAGCTTTCTTT.

The chain recombines TRBV11-2 with TRBJ1-2; maybe TRBD1 (5 bases). This CDR3 region has 16 residues. The V and J ends lost 0 bases and 8 bases respectively, with 19 bases between them. CDR1 and CDR2 from the germline V gene are SGHAT and FQNNGV. This chain's CDR3 is CASSLDNPGVLGGYTF. The CDR3 DNA reads TGTGCCAGCAGCTTAGATAATCCGGGGGTCCTGGGCGGCTACACCTTC.

Only a few counts were recorded for this clone. This chain uses TRBV19 with TRBJ1-1; TRBD1 matches at 8 bases. This CDR3 region has 14 residues. V dropped 4 bases and J dropped 3; count of bases not matched to a gene: 4. Looked up from germline, CDR1 is LNHDA and CDR2 is SQIVND (reference sequence). The CDR3 reads CASSNGQGYTEAFF. The CDR3 DNA is TGTGCCAGTAGTAACGGACAGGGATACACTGAAGCTTTCTTT.

This clone was seen only once. This sequence joins TRBV28 and TRBJ2-7, with 10 bases that match TRBD2. Germline CDR1 reads MDHEN; CDR2 reads SYDVKM. The CDR3 length is 16 residues. V gave up 5 bases and J gave up 3 bases; unmatched junction bases: 10. CDR3 nucleotide sequence: TGTGCCAGCAGTCCCTCCGGTAGCGGGGGGTACTACGAGCAGTACGTC. Its translation: CASSPSGSGGYYEQYV.

The rearrangement joins TRBV4-2 to TRBJ2-1, with 16 bases that match TRBD2. Trimming at V came to 4 bases and at J to 7 bases, leaving 7 bases not matched to a gene. There are 17 residues in the CDR3. Germline loops: CDR1 LGHNA, CDR2 YNFKEQ. Written as DNA, the CDR3 is TGTGCCAGCAGCCGACCGGGACTAGCGGGGGGGCGGAATGAGCAGTTCTTC. Its translation: CASSRPGLAGGRNEQFF.

The V gene is TRBV30, the J gene TRBJ2-7, with D possibly matching TRBD2 (5 bases). The germline V gene encodes CDR1 GTSNPN and CDR2 SVGIG (reference sequence). The CDR3 extends over 15 amino acids. V was cut by 1 base and J by 2 bases, with 15 bases left in between. CDR3 DNA: TGTGCCTGGAGTGCCGGCGGGCTGGGGACCTACGAGCAGTACGTC. This translates into CAWSAGGLGTYEQYV.

At least ten counts were recorded for this clone. The gene calls are TRBV10-1 and TRBJ2-3, with D tentatively TRBD2 (5 bases). Germline V gene sequence: CDR1 WNHNN, CDR2 SYGVQD (reference sequence). This CDR3 is built from 14 residues. V was clipped by 5 bases and J by 2 bases, with 11 bases between them. CDR3 in DNA: TGCGCCAGCAGTAGTTGGACTTCCACAGATACGCAGTATTTT. Its protein product is CASSSWTSTDTQYF.

This chain uses TRBV12-3 or TRBV12-4 with TRBJ1-6; D not certain. V was trimmed by 5 bases and J by 4 bases, leaving 3 bases between them. This CDR3 comprises 12 residues. CDR3 residues: CASSLYNSPLHF. The CDR3, as DNA: TGTGCCAGCAGTCTTTATAATTCACCCCTCCACTTT.

The chain joins TRBV18 to TRBJ1-1, with D maybe TRBD1 (5 bases). Between the trimmed V and J ends, which lost 8 bases and 1 base, there was a span of 14 bases. Germline V gene sequence: CDR1 KGHSH, CDR2 LQKENI. CDR3 length: 14 amino acids. In nucleotides, the CDR3 is TGTGCCAGCCCACTACAGGACCAGAACACTGAAGCTTTCTTT. It translates to CASPLQDQNTEAFF.

The rearrangement joins TRBV7-6 to TRBJ1-4; TRBD1 matches 7 bases. The V and J ends lost 0 bases and 4 bases, in that order; junction bases with no gene match: 5. The CDR3 covers 16 residues. Germline CDR1 is SGHVS and CDR2 is FNYEAQ. The CDR3 nucleotides read TGTGCCAGCAGCTTAGCTGGAGGGGGCGTTAATGAAAAACTGTTTTTT. Encoded protein: CASSLAGGGVNEKLFF.

V is TRBV19 and J is TRBJ1-3; TRBD1 matches 8 bases. J was trimmed by 3 bases and V by 9 bases; bases with no gene match: 1. The CDR3 sequence is 12 residues long. The germline V gene has CDR1 LNHDA and CDR2 SQIVND (reference sequence). The CDR3 coding sequence is TGTGCCAGCGGGACAGGTGGAAACACCATATATTTT. This codes for CASGTGGNTIYF.

This sequence joins TRBV28 and TRBJ1-4; D is perhaps TRBD1 (6 bases). V was shortened by 2 bases and J by 9 bases, with 22 bases between the two germline ends. The CDR3 has 17 amino acids. Per the germline V gene, CDR1 is MDHEN and CDR2 is SYDVKM. The CDR3 DNA reads TGTGCCAGCAGTTTAGCGGGGGCGGGAACCCGGGGCCAAAAACTGTTTTTT. It translates to CASSLAGAGTRGQKLFF.

This chain uses TRBV2 with TRBJ2-7, with 8 bases fitting TRBD2. The ends lost 7 bases at V and 3 bases at J; junction bases unmatched: 8. This CDR3 has 14 residues. From germline, CDR1 is SNHLY and CDR2 FYNNEI. The CDR3 bases are TGTGCCAGCAAGACGGGGACTAGGGGCTACGAGCAGTACGTC. Amino acids: CASKTGTRGYEQYV.

The chain's CDR3 is CASSLQRGYEQYF. As DNA, the CDR3 is TGCGCCAGCAGCTTGCAGCGAGGCTACGAGCAGTACTTC. J is TRBJ2-7 and V is TRBV5-1; D call uncertain. CDR3 length: 13 residues. V dropped 1 base and J dropped 3 bases, with 8 bases sitting between them. Germline lookup yields CDR1 SGHRS and CDR2 YFSETQ.

The chain couples TRBV4-2 to TRBJ2-1; a weak D match, TRBD2 (5 bases). The germline CDR1 and CDR2 sequences are LGHNA and YNFKEQ. V lost 1 base and J 7 bases, leaving 17 bases between the germline ends. The CDR3 is 16 residues long. CDR3 loop: CASSQAQDSAGNEQFF. The CDR3 bases are TGTGCCAGCAGCCAAGCCCAGGACTCAGCTGGTAATGAGCAGTTCTTC.

The rearrangement joins TRBV6-5 to TRBJ2-7; the match to TRBD1 covers 9 bases. V lost 0 bases, J lost 3 bases, and 6 bases stayed unmatched. The CDR3 contains 16 residues. Per the germline V gene, CDR1 is MNHEY and CDR2 is SVGAGI. This CDR3 reads CASSYSGQGGFYEQYV. The CDR3 DNA reads TGTGCCAGCAGTTACTCGGGACAGGGAGGTTTCTACGAGCAGTACGTC.

The chain combines TRBV18 with TRBJ1-1; D is perhaps TRBD1 (5 bases). From germline, CDR1 is KGHSH and CDR2 LQKENI. The germline V and J ends were trimmed by 3 bases and 2 bases, with 13 bases remaining between them. This CDR3 is built from 15 residues. In nucleotides, the CDR3 is TGTGCCAGCTCACCGGGGGGAGGGGATAACACTGAAGCTTTCTTT. Translating gives CASSPGGGDNTEAFF.

The chain is built from TRBV28 and TRBJ1-2, with D unclear. The V and J ends lost 4 bases and 7 bases respectively, with 19 bases between them. Germline assignment: CDR1 MDHEN and CDR2 SYDVKM. The CDR3 is made up of 15 amino acids. The CDR3 loop reads CASSWGVEPWGGYTF. The DNA for the CDR3 is TGTGCCAGCAGTTGGGGAGTTGAACCTTGGGGTGGCTACACCTTC.

The chain recombines TRBV10-3 with TRBJ1-1, with D possibly matching TRBD1 (5 bases). This CDR3 has 13 amino acids. V was trimmed by 4 bases and J by 6 bases, leaving 12 bases between them. Germline V gene sequence: CDR1 ENHRY, CDR2 SYGVKD. The CDR3 loop is CAISAQGDAEAFF. The CDR3 DNA follows: TGTGCCATCAGTGCCCAGGGCGACGCTGAAGCTTTCTTT.

This clone came up a few times. V and J are TRBV3-1 (or the pseudogene TRBV3-2) and TRBJ2-7; the D gene is possibly TRBD2 (5 bases). The CDR3 loop spans 16 amino acids. CDR1 and CDR2 from the germline V gene are LGHDT and YNNKEL (reference sequence). The V end was cut by 4 bases, the J end by 6 bases, with 22 bases between. The CDR3 region has the DNA TGTGCCAGCAGCCCGCGGACTGGCAGGCGGCCTCGCGAGCAGTACTTC. Encoded protein: CASSPRTGRRPREQYF.

A single count supports this clone. The genes are TRBV10-3 and TRBJ2-7; 11 bases are shared with TRBD1. Germline V gives CDR1 ENHRY, CDR2 SYGVKD. This CDR3 is built from 15 residues. Trimming cost V 6 bases and J 7 bases; bases outside gene matches: 11. The CDR3 bases are TGTGCCATCAGGTTCGGACAGGGGGCTTTGAATGAGCAGTACTTC. Amino acid sequence: CAIRFGQGALNEQYF.